This T cell receptor beta chain came from a study of cytomegalovirus exposure and HLA in healthy donors. General study results and limits: As confirmed in vitro, a few CMV-associated chains were specific for CMV antigens. Most TCR sequences showed up rarely, but some public TCRs showed up in many donors.

Germline values: CDR1 LNHDA, CDR2 SQIVND (reference sequence). The junction had 21 bases not matched to a gene; V was cut back by 6 bases and J by 3 bases. This CDR3 contains 20 residues. TCRdb keeps only in-frame clones here, not all; method: immunoSEQ multiplex PCR. Found here are around 230,000 clones, about 90% of them singletons; the top ten hold 0.95% to 1.5%. This clone was seen a handful of times. Its antigen is not known. Sequences were obtained from PBMCs. The receptor was isolated from a woman under 40 in good health and CMV-seropositive. The chain has TRBV19 and TRBJ1-2; 11 nucleotides match TRBD1. CDR3 protein: CASSPGTYTDRGQSDYGYTF. Here the CDR3 DNA reads TGTGCCAGTAGCCCGGGAACCTACACGGACAGGGGGCAAAGCGACTATGGCTACACCTTC.